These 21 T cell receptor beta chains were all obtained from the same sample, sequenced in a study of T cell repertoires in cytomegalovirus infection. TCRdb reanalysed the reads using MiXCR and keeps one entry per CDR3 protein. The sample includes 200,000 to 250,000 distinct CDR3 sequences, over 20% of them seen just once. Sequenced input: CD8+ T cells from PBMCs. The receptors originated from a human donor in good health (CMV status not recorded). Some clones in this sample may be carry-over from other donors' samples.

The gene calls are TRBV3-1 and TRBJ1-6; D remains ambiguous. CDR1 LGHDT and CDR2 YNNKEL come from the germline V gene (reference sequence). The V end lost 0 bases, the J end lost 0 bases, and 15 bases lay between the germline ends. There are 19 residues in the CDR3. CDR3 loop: CASSQDLGRSSSYNSPLHF. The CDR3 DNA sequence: TGTGCCAGCAGCCAAGATTTGGGCAGATCGAGCTCCTATAATTCACCCCTCCACTTT.

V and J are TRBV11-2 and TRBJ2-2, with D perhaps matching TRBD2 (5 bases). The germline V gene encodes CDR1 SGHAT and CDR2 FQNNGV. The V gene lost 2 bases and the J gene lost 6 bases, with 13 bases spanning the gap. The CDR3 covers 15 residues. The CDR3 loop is CASSLPSSIAGELFF. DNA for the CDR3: TGTGCCAGCAGCTTACCTTCTAGCATCGCCGGGGAGCTGTTTTTT.

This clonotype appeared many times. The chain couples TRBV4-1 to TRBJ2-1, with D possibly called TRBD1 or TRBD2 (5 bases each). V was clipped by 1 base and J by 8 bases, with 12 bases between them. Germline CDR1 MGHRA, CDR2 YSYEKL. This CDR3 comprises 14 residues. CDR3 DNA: TGCGCCAGCAGCCAAGCCCCTGAGGGGTATGAGCAGTTCTTC. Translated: CASSQAPEGYEQFF.

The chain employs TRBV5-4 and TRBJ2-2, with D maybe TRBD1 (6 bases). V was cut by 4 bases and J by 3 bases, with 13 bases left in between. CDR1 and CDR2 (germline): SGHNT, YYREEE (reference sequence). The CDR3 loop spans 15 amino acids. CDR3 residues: CASSPGPGDTGELFF. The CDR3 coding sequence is TGTGCCAGCAGCCCTGGCCCAGGGGACACCGGGGAGCTGTTTTTT. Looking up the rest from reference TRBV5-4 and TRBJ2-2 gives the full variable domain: ETGVTQSPTHLIKTRGQQVTLRCSSQSGHNTVSWYQQALGQGPQFIFQYYREEENGRGNFPPRFSGLQFPNYSSELNVNALELDDSALYLCASSPGPGDTGELFFGEGSRLTVL.

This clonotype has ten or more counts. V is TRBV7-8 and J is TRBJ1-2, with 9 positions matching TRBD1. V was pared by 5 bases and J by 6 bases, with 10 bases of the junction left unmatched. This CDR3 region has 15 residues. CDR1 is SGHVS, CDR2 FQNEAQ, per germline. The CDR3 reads CASSDPLRDRDGYTF. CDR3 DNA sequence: TGTGCCAGCAGCGACCCGCTCCGGGACAGGGATGGCTACACCTTC. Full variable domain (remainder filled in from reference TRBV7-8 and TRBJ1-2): GAGVSQSPRYKVAKRGQDVALRCDPISGHVSLFWYQQALGQGPEFLTYFQNEAQLDKSGLPSDRFFAERPEGSVSTLKIQRTQQEDSAVYLCASSDPLRDRDGYTFGSGTRLTVV.

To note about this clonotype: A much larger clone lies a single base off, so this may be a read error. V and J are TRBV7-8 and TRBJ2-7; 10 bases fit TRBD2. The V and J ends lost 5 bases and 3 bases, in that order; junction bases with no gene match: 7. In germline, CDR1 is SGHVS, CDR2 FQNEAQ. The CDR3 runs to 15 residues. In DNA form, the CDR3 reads TGTGCCAGCAGCGCAGGGACTAGCGCAGGCTACGAGCAGTACTTC. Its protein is CASSAGTSAGYEQYF. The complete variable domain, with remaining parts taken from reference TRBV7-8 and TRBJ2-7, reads GAGVSQSPRYKVAKRGQDVALRCDPISGHVSLFWYQQALGQGPEFLTYFQNEAQLDKSGLPSDRFFAERPEGSVSTLKIQRTQQEDSAVYLCASSAGTSAGYEQYFGPGTRLTVT.

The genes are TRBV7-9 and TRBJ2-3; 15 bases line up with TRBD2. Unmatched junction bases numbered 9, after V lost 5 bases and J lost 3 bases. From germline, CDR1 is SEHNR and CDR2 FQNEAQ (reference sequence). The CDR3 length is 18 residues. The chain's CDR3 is CASSTRTSGGAKTDTQYF. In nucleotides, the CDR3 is TGTGCCAGCAGCACCCGGACTAGCGGGGGGGCGAAGACAGATACGCAGTATTTT.

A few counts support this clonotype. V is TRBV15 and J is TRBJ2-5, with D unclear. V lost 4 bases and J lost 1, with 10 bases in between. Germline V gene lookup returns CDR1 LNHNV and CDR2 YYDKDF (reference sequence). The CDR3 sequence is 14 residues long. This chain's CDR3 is CATSTISTQETQYF. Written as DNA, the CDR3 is TGTGCCACCAGCACAATCTCGACCCAAGAGACCCAGTACTTC. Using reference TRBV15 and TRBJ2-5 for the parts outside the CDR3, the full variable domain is DAMVIQNPRYQVTQFGKPVTLSCSQTLNHNVMYWYQQKSSQAPKLLFHYYDKDFNNEADTPDNFQSRRPNTSFCFLDIRSPGLGDTAMYLCATSTISTQETQYFGPGTRLLVL.

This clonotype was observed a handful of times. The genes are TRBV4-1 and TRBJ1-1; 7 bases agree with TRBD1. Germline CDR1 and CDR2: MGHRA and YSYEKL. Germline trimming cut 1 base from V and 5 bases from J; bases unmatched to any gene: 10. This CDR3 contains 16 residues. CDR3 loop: CASSQGLQGYWTEAFF. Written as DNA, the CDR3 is TGCGCCAGCAGCCAAGGTTTACAGGGGTATTGGACTGAAGCTTTCTTT.

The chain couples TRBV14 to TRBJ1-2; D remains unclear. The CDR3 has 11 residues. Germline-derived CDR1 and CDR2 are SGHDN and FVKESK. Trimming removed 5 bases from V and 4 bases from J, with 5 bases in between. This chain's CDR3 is CASSDGYGYTF. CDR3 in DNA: TGTGCCAGCAGCGACGGCTATGGCTACACCTTC. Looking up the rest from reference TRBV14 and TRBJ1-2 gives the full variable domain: EAGVTQFPSHSVIEKGQTVTLRCDPISGHDNLYWYRRVMGKEIKFLLHFVKESKQDESGMPNNRFLAERTGGTYSTLKVQPAELEDSGVYFCASSDGYGYTFGSGTRLTVV.

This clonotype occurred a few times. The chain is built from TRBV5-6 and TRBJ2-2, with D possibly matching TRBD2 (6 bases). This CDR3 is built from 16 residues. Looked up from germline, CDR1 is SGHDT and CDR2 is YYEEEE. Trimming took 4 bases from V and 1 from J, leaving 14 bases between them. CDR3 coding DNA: TGTGCCAGCAGCCCTAGGGGCGGGGTGAACACCGGGGAGCTGTTTTTT. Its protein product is CASSPRGGVNTGELFF.

This chain's CDR3 is CAIRSIQPDYGYTF. The CDR3 bases are TGTGCCATCAGGTCGATACAGCCAGACTATGGCTACACCTTC. The V call is TRBV10-3, the J call TRBJ1-2, with unresolved D. The CDR3 has 14 amino acids. Germline V gene lookup returns CDR1 ENHRY and CDR2 SYGVKD. V dropped 6 bases and J dropped 3 bases, with 14 bases sitting between them.

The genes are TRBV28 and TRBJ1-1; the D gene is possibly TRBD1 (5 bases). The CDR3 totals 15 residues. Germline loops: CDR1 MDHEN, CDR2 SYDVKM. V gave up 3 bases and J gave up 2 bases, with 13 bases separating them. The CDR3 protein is CASSFGGRSNTEAFF. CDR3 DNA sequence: TGTGCCAGCAGTTTCGGGGGTCGGTCAAACACTGAAGCTTTCTTT. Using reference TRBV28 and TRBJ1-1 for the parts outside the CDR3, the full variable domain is DVKVTQSSRYLVKRTGEKVFLECVQDMDHENMFWYRQDPGLGLRLIYFSYDVKMKEKGDIPEGYSVSREKKERFSLILESASTNQTSMYLCASSFGGRSNTEAFFGQGTRLTVV.

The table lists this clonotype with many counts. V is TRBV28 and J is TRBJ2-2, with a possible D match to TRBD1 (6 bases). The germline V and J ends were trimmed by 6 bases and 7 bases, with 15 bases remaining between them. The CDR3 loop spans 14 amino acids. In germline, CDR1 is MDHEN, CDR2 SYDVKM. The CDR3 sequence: CASRKTGFVGELFF. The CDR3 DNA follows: TGTGCCAGCAGAAAAACAGGGTTTGTCGGGGAGCTGTTTTTT.

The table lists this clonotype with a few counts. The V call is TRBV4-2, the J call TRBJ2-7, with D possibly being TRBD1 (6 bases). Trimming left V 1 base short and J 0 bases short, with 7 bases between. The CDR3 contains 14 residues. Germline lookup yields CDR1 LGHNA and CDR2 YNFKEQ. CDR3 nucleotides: TGTGCCAGCAGCCAAGGGGACATCTCCTACGAGCAGTACTTC. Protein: CASSQGDISYEQYF.

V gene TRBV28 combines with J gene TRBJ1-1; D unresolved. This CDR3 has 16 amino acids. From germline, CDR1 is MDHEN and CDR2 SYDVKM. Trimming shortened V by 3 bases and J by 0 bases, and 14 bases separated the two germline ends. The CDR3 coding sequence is TGTGCCAGCAGTTTTCTCGGGGTCGTCGTGAACACTGAAGCTTTCTTT. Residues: CASSFLGVVVNTEAFF.

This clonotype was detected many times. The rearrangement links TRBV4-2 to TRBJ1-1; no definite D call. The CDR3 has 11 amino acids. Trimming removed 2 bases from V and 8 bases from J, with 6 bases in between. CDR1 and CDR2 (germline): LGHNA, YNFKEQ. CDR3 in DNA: TGTGCCAGCAGCCAATTAAAAGAAGCTTTCTTT. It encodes CASSQLKEAFF.

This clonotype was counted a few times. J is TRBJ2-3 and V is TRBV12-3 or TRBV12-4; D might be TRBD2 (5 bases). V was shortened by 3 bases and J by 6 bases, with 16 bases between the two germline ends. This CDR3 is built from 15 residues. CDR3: CASSFPGSTFDTQYF. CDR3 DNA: TGTGCCAGCAGTTTTCCGGGAAGTACCTTCGATACGCAGTATTTT.

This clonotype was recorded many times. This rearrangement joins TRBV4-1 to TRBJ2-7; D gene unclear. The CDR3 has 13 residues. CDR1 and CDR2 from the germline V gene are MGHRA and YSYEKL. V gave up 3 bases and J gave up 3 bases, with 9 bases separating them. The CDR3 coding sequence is TGCGCCAGCAGCCAGGCAGCGAACTACGAGCAGTACTTC. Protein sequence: CASSQAANYEQYF.

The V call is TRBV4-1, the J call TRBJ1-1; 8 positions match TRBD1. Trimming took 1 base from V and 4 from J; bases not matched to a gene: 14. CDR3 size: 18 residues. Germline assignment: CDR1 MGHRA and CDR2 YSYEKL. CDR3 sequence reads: CASSQGIPGQVRSTEAFF. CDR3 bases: TGCGCCAGCAGCCAAGGTATCCCGGGACAGGTTCGGTCCACTGAAGCTTTCTTT.

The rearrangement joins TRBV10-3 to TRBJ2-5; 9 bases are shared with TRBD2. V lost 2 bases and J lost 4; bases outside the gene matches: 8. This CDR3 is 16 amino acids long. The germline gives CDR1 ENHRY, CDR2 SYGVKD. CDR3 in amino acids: CAISEGELAGLETQYF. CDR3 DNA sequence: TGTGCCATCAGTGAGGGGGAGCTAGCGGGGTTAGAGACCCAGTACTTC.